This T cell receptor (beta chain) stems from a study of shared clonotypes between healthy human individuals. This CDR3 has 17 amino acids. Germline CDR1 and CDR2: MDHEN and SYDVKM. Trimming cost V 5 bases and J 1 base; bases outside gene matches: 11. Assay used: immunoSEQ multiplex PCR; TCRdb lists only in-frame clones, some missing. The table includes about half a million clones, more than 75% detected once. This clone was detected a few times. This receptor was obtained from a woman in her forties in good health. Some clones in this sample may be carry-over from other donors' samples. Sequences were obtained from PBMCs. The rearrangement uses TRBV28 and TRBJ2-4, with TRBD2 matching 7 bases. CDR3 residues: CASSLTPGGSAKNIQYF. The CDR3 DNA is TGTGCCAGCAGTCTAACCCCGGGAGGCTCGGCCAAAAACATTCAGTACTTC.